This TCR beta chain was recorded in a study of cytomegalovirus exposure and HLA in healthy donors. Broader study findings: CMV serostatus was the sole immune exposure data available. Some V segments, including TRBV6-2 and TRBV6-3, were excluded as indistinguishable. Sequencing likely produced, as an artifact, a cluster of highly shared sequence variants. It has been reported that TCR beta sequences accurately predicted the HLA-A and HLA-B alleles of most subjects.

In the PCR, 60 Vbeta and 13 Jbeta primers were used. Using immunoSEQ multiplex PCR, the repertoire was profiled, and TCRdb retains in-frame clones only, with some absent. The sample lists approximately 170,000 clones; roughly 80% were seen once. Trimming took 2 bases from V and 0 from J, leaving 8 bases between them. CDR3 length: 15 amino acids. Germline-derived CDR1 and CDR2 are SGHTS and YDEGEE. This clone appeared once. Its antigen remains unidentified. The rearrangement uses TRBV5-8 and TRBJ1-4; D unresolved. Specimen: PBMCs. The TCR comes from a woman younger than 30 in good health and CMV-seronegative. CDR3 sequence: CASSLNFATNEKLFF. CDR3 bases: TGTGCCAGCAGCTTAAACTTTGCAACTAATGAAAAACTGTTTTTT.